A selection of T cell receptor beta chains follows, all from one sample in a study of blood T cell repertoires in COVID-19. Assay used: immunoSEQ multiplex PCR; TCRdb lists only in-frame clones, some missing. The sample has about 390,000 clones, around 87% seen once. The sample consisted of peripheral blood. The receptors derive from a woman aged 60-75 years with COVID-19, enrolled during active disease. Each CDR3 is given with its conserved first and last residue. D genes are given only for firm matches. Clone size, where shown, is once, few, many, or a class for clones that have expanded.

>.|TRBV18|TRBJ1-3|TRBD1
CASSTGQGASGNTIYF
TGTGCCAGCTCAACCGGACAGGGGGCATCGGGAAACACCATATATTTT
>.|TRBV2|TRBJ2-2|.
CASTGGPYTGELFF
TGTGCCAGCACCGGGGGGCCCTACACCGGGGAGCTGTTTTTT
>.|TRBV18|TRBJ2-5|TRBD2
CASSPGGKETQYF
TGTGCCAGCTCACCGGGGGGGAAAGAGACCCAGTACTTC
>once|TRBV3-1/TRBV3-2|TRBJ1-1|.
CASSPGVWANTEAFF
TGTGCCAGCAGCCCGGGGGTTTGGGCGAACACTGAAGCTTTCTTT
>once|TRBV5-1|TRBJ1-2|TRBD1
CASSLDTGGNYGYTF
TGCGCCAGCAGCTTGGATACAGGGGGTAACTATGGCTACACCTTC
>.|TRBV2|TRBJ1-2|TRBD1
CASRQGQYYGYTF
TGTGCCAGCAGGCAGGGACAGTACTATGGCTACACCTTC
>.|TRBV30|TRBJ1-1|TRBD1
CAWATGGTEAFF
TGTGCCTGGGCGACAGGGGGCACTGAAGCTTTCTTT
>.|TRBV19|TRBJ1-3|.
CASSKLSLTGGNTIYF
TGTGCCAGTAGTAAACTCAGTCTGACAGGAGGAAACACCATATATTTT
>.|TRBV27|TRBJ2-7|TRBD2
CASRSSGVEQYF
TGTGCCAGCAGATCCAGCGGGGTCGAGCAGTACTTC
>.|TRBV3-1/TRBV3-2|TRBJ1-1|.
CASSYGAANTEAFF
TGTGCCAGCAGCTATGGGGCAGCGAACACTGAAGCTTTCTTT
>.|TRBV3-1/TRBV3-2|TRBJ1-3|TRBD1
CASSQHTGAGNTIYF
TGTGCCAGCAGCCAACACACAGGGGCAGGAAACACCATATATTTT
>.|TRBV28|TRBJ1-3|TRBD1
CATRTGAGNTIYF
TGTGCCACCCGGACAGGGGCCGGAAACACCATATATTTT
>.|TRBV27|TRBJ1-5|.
CASSLWGGRQALNQPQHF
TGTGCCAGCAGTTTATGGGGGGGCCGGCAGGCCCTCAATCAGCCCCAGCATTTT
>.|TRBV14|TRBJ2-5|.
CASSPPAPGTQYF
TGTGCCAGCAGCCCTCCAGCGCCGGGGACCCAGTACTTC
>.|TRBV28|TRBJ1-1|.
CASSSPQMNTEAFF
TGTGCCAGCAGTTCCCCGCAGATGAACACTGAAGCTTTCTTT
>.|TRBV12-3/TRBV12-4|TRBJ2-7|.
CASSRGHSYEQYF
TGTGCCAGCAGCCGCGGACACTCCTACGAGCAGTACTTC
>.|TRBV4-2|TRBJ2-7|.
CASSQDSLYEQYF
TGTGCCAGCAGCCAAGATTCCCTCTACGAGCAGTACTTC
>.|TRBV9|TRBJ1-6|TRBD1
CASSFSDRAGNSPLHF
TGTGCCAGCAGCTTCTCGGACAGGGCGGGAAATTCACCCCTCCACTTT
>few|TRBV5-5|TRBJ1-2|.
CASSPLPRANYGYTF
TGTGCCAGCAGCCCCTTACCCAGGGCTAACTATGGCTACACCTTC
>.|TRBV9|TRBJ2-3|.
CASSVGPARSTDTQYF
TGTGCCAGCAGCGTAGGTCCAGCTAGGTCCACAGATACGCAGTATTTT
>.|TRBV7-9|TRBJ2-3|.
CASSAVPDTQYF
TGTGCCAGCAGCGCAGTTCCAGATACGCAGTATTTT
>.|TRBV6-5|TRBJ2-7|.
CASRETGQGYEQYF
TGTGCCAGCAGAGAGACGGGCCAGGGATACGAGCAGTACTTC
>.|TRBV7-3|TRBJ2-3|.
CASSFQQGETDTQYF
TGTGCCAGCAGCTTTCAACAGGGAGAAACAGATACGCAGTATTTT
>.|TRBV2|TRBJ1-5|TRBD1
CASSPDRAYNQPQHF
TGTGCCAGCAGTCCAGACAGGGCCTACAATCAGCCCCAGCATTTT
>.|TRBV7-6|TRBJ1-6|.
CASSLALDLNSPLHF
TGTGCCAGCAGCTTAGCCTTGGACTTAAACTCACCCCTCCACTTT
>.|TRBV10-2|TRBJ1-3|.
CASSGEPSGGNTIYF
TGCGCCAGCAGCGGGGAGCCCTCCGGAGGAAACACCATATATTTT
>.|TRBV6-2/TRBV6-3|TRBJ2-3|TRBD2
CASSYEGLAGASTDTQYF
TGTGCCAGCAGTTACGAGGGACTAGCGGGGGCCAGCACAGATACGCAGTATTTT
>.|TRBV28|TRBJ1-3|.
CASGSSSGELRNTIYF
TGTGCCAGCGGATCCTCGTCCGGGGAACTAAGAAACACCATATATTTT
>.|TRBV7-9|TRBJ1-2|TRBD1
CASSPSTGEDYGYTF
TGTGCCAGCAGCCCCTCTACAGGGGAGGACTATGGCTACACCTTC
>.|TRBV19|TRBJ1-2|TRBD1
CASSTRTGGIYGYTF
TGTGCCAGTAGTACCCGGACAGGAGGTATCTATGGCTACACCTTC
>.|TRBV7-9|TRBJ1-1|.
CASSSREGRGEAFF
TGTGCCAGCAGCTCCAGGGAGGGACGAGGTGAAGCTTTCTTT
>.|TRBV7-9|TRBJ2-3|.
CASSRGGSTDTQYF
TGTGCCAGCAGCCGTGGAGGTAGCACAGATACGCAGTATTTT
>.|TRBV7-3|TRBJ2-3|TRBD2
CASSVIPPAGAITDTQYF
TGTGCCAGCAGCGTCATTCCCCCAGCGGGGGCCATCACAGATACGCAGTATTTT
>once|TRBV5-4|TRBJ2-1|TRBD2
CASSLGSGGANEQFF
TGTGCCAGCAGCTTGGGTAGCGGGGGGGCAAATGAGCAGTTCTTC